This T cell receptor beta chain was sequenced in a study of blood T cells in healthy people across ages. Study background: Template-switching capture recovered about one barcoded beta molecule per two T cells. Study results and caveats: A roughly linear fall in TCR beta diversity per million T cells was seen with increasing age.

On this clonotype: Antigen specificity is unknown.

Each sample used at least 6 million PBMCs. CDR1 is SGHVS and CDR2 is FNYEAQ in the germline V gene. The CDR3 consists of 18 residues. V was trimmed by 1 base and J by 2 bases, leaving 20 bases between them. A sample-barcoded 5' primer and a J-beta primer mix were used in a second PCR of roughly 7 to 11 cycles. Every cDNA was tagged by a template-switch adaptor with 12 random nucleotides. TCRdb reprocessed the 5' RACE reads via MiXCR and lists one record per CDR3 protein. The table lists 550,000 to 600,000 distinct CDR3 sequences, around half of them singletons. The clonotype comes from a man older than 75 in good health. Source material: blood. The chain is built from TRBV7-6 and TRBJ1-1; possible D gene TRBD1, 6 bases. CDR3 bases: TGTGCCAGCAGCTTAGAGGGGGTAATAGAGGGTGGAAACACTGAAGCTTTCTTT. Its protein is CASSLEGVIEGGNTEAFF.